This T cell receptor beta chain appears in the sequencing data of a study of blood T cell repertoires in COVID-19. On the study more broadly: Collection of acute and convalescent COVID-19 samples took place in the United States, Italy and Spain.

As handled by the study authors: Researchers report that nucleated cell counts were estimated from reference gene primer amplification. Sequencing used immunoSEQ multiplex PCR; TCRdb keeps in-frame clones, though not all of them. That table furnishes V, J and clone size, whereas the DNA furnished D and trimming. The sample comprises tens of thousands of clones, about 86% of which are singletons, and roughly 1.4% rests with the top ten. Germline lookup yields CDR1 SGHVS and CDR2 FQNEAQ. The CDR3 covers 12 residues. Trimming pared 5 bases from V and 4 bases from J, leaving 6 bases between. Sequencing was performed on peripheral blood. The chain links TRBV7-8 to TRBJ2-1; D remains unclear. The receptor comes from a woman aged 55-70 years with acute or convalescent COVID-19. The chain's CDR3 is CASSPTYNEQFF. The CDR3 coding sequence is TGTGCCAGCAGCCCTACGTACAATGAGCAGTTCTTC. Full variable domain (remainder filled in from reference TRBV7-8 and TRBJ2-1): GAGVSQSPRYKVAKRGQDVALRCDPISGHVSLFWYQQALGQGPEFLTYFQNEAQLDKSGLPSDRFFAERPEGSVSTLKIQRTQQEDSAVYLCASSPTYNEQFFGPGTRLTVL.